Below, one TCR beta chain is given with its context. Antigen: not known. Looked up from germline, CDR1 is LGHNA and CDR2 is YSLEER. The CDR3 covers 16 residues. This sample stems from a study of T cell clusters in autoimmune cytopenias. One tube held mixed TRB-A and TRB-B primer pools for touch-down PCR. Reprocessing the multiplex PCR reads, TCRdb reports a single entry for every CDR3 protein and omits DNA. The table lists about 1,900 distinct CDR3 sequences. Each sample's input was roughly 250 ng genomic DNA, 38,000 or so genome equivalents. General observations from the study: Exclusive TRB clusters were 2.5 to 3.5-fold more numerous in healthy donors than in active autoimmune hepatitis. Comparing secondary cytopenia with chronic lymphocytic leukemia showed no cluster-lack signature, apparently masked by lymphoma repertoire. Primary autoimmune cytopenia patients seemingly lacked the physiological T cell clusters found in healthy donors. TRB repertoire shifts in secondary cytopenia and chronic lymphocytic leukemia mostly reflected lymphoma, not autoimmunity.

The specimen sequenced was peripheral blood. The TCR comes from a human donor with an autoimmune cytopenia, with autoimmune hepatitis or in good health (not recorded which). The rearrangement links TRBV4-3 to TRBJ1-2. The CDR3: CASSQGVAAAVNGYTF.